What follows are 8 T cell receptor beta chains derived from one specimen sequenced in a study of blood T cell repertoires in COVID-19. The method was immunoSEQ multiplex PCR; TCRdb's version includes in-frame clones alone and lacks a portion of them. This table has 200,000 to 300,000 clones, about 89% appearing once. What was sequenced was peripheral blood. Receptors were obtained from a man in his forties who had recovered from COVID-19.

This sequence joins TRBV27 and TRBJ2-2, with D maybe TRBD2 (5 bases). V was pared by 2 bases and J by 5 bases, with 18 bases between. This CDR3 contains 17 residues. Germline CDR1 MNHEY, CDR2 SMNVEV (reference sequence). CDR3 sequence reads: CASSLRGSGTLTGELFF. For the CDR3, the DNA is TGTGCCAGCAGTTTACGTGGCAGCGGAACATTGACCGGGGAGCTGTTTTTT.

The J gene is TRBJ2-2, the V gene TRBV7-2; TRBD2 is a possible D gene (7 bases). CDR1 is SGHTA and CDR2 is FQGNSA in the germline V gene. This CDR3 has 15 amino acids. Trimming took off 0 bases at V and 6 bases at J, with 11 bases between the two ends. The CDR3 loop is CASSLAGGLSGELFF. CDR3 in DNA: TGTGCCAGCAGCTTAGCGGGGGGGCTTTCCGGGGAGCTGTTTTTT.

The chain joins TRBV7-6 to TRBJ2-3; D perhaps matches TRBD2 (6 bases). The CDR3 spans 12 residues. V dropped 3 bases and J dropped 5 bases, with 6 bases sitting between them. From germline, CDR1 is SGHVS and CDR2 FNYEAQ. This CDR3 is CASSFSGDTQYF. The DNA of the CDR3 is TGTGCCAGCAGCTTTAGCGGAGATACGCAGTATTTT. Complete variable domain (other parts from reference TRBV7-6 and TRBJ2-3): GAGVSQSPRYKVTKRGQDVALRCDPISGHVSLYWYRQALGQGPEFLTYFNYEAQQDKSGLPNDRFSAERPEGSISTLTIQRTEQRDSAMYRCASSFSGDTQYFGPGTRLTVL.

The chain carries TRBV5-1 and TRBJ2-1; D gene uncertain. The CDR3 is made up of 14 amino acids. The germline V gene has CDR1 SGHRS and CDR2 YFSETQ. The V end was cut by 2 bases, the J end by 10 bases, with 16 bases between. DNA of the CDR3: TGCGCCAGCAGCTTAGGAATTCAGGTCAACGAGCAGTTCTTC. Its protein is CASSLGIQVNEQFF.

The V and J genes are TRBV2 and TRBJ1-5; a weak D match, TRBD1 (5 bases). V was clipped by 5 bases and J by 1 base, with 12 bases between them. From germline, CDR1 is SNHLY and CDR2 FYNNEI. The CDR3 sequence is 15 residues long. DNA of the CDR3: TGTGCCAGCAGTAAAACAGGAATCAGCAATCAGCCCCAGCATTTT. It is translated as CASSKTGISNQPQHF.

V gene TRBV5-1 combines with J gene TRBJ2-2, with TRBD2 identical over 12 bases. In germline, CDR1 is SGHRS, CDR2 YFSETQ. V was clipped by 6 bases and J by 3 bases; unmatched bases: 9. CDR3 length: 17 residues. The CDR3 DNA follows: TGCGCCAGCATTAAAACTAGCGGGGGGCTACACACCGGGGAGCTGTTTTTT. Translating it yields CASIKTSGGLHTGELFF.

The rearrangement links TRBV6-6 to TRBJ1-4, with a possible D match to TRBD1 (5 bases). CDR1 MNHNY and CDR2 SVGAGI come from the germline V gene (reference sequence). The CDR3 contains 13 residues. V was pared by 6 bases and J by 8 bases, with 13 bases between. The CDR3: CASREGRTEKLFF. For the CDR3, the DNA is TGTGCCAGCAGGGAGGGGCGCACGGAAAAACTGTTTTTT.

This chain links TRBV10-1 with TRBJ2-7; D is uncertain. The ends were cut back, 7 bases at V and 8 bases at J, with 9 bases in the middle. This CDR3 has 10 residues. Per germline, CDR1 WNHNN and CDR2 SYGVQD (reference sequence). The CDR3 sequence is CASTRVQQYF. CDR3 coding DNA: TGCGCCAGCACGAGAGTACAGCAGTACTTC.